These 16 T cell receptor beta chains originate from one sample sequenced in a study of T-cell reconstitution after alpha-beta-depleted transplantation in children. Unique molecular identifiers tagged the TCRbeta library. TCRdb re-analysed the PCR reads in MiXCR, keeping a single row per CDR3 protein. The sample includes approximately 650,000 distinct CDR3 sequences, around 13% of them seen just once. Source: PBMCs, taken before TCRalphabeta/CD19-depleted stem cell transplant. The receptor source for this set is a girl aged 2-10 years with congenital amegakaryocytic thrombocytopenia, due to receive a stem cell transplant.

This clonotype was recorded many times. V gene TRBV6-1 combines with J gene TRBJ1-6; D ambiguous. Germline V lookup: CDR1 MNHNS, CDR2 SASEGT. Deletions cut 6 bases from V and 8 bases from J, with 11 bases between. There are 13 residues in the CDR3. CDR3 amino acids: CASRRTRDSPLHF. The CDR3 DNA sequence: TGTGCCAGCAGGAGGACCCGGGATTCACCCCTCCACTTT.

With respect to this clonotype: Since a much larger clone is just one base distant, this may be a read error. The gene calls are TRBV7-9 and TRBJ2-7, with D unclear. There are 14 residues in the CDR3. V lost 7 bases and J 0 bases, leaving 13 bases between the germline ends. Germline assignment: CDR1 SEHNR and CDR2 FQNEAQ (reference sequence). The CDR3 protein is CASTLPDDSYEQYF. CDR3 bases: TGTGCCAGCACACTACCGGATGACTCCTACGAGCAGTACTTC.

This chain joins TRBV5-1 and TRBJ2-1; the D is unclear. From germline, CDR1 is SGHRS and CDR2 YFSETQ. The CDR3 consists of 12 residues. The V end was cut by 0 bases, the J end by 9 bases, with 7 bases between. CDR3 sequence: CASSLVSSEQFF. In nucleotides, the CDR3 is TGCGCCAGCAGCTTGGTGTCATCTGAGCAGTTCTTC. The variable domain in full, completed from reference TRBV5-1 and TRBJ2-1, reads KAGVTQTPRYLIKTRGQQVTLSCSPISGHRSVSWYQQTPGQGLQFLFEYFSETQRNKGNFPGRFSGRQFSNSRSEMNVSTLELGDSALYLCASSLVSSEQFFGPGTRLTVL.

V is TRBV20-1 and J is TRBJ2-5, with 9 positions matching TRBD1. This CDR3 has 18 residues. The V gene's germline CDR1 is DFQATT and CDR2 SNEGSKA (reference sequence). CDR3 nucleotides: TGCTGTGGTAGTCGACAGGGGGGAAGTGTAACGAGTCAAGAGACCCAGTACTTC. It translates to CCGSRQGGSVTSQETQYF.

This clonotype was recorded many times. This chain connects TRBV5-1 to TRBJ1-5; the D is unclear. Germline V gene data show CDR1 as SGHRS and CDR2 as YFSETQ. V gave up 5 bases and J gave up 3 bases, with 15 bases separating them. The CDR3 is made up of 15 amino acids. The DNA for the CDR3 is TGCGCCAGCAGAGTTTCGCACACTCCCAATCAGCCCCAGCATTTT. It translates to CASRVSHTPNQPQHF.

The chain carries TRBV20-1 and TRBJ2-5; TRBD1 is a possible D gene (6 bases). The CDR3 consists of 14 residues. V lost 7 bases and J 2 bases, leaving 17 bases between the germline ends. The germline gives CDR1 DFQATT, CDR2 SNEGSKA (reference sequence). The CDR3 region is CSVVWDNAQETQYF. The CDR3 DNA is TGCAGTGTAGTATGGGACAACGCACAAGAGACCCAGTACTTC.

This clonotype was picked up many times. V and J are TRBV7-9 and TRBJ2-7, with D hard to call. V dropped 5 bases and J dropped 6 bases, with 14 bases sitting between them. This CDR3 is 13 amino acids long. The germline V gene encodes CDR1 SEHNR and CDR2 FQNEAQ (reference sequence). DNA for the CDR3: TGTGCCAGCAGCCTTCCGGACCGACGCGAGCAGTACTTC. It codes for CASSLPDRREQYF.

The V call is TRBV19, the J call TRBJ1-1; 9 nucleotides match TRBD1. The ends lost 4 bases at V and 8 bases at J; junction bases unmatched: 5. Germline assignment: CDR1 LNHDA and CDR2 SQIVND (reference sequence). CDR3 length: 13 residues. CDR3 DNA sequence: TGTGCCAGTAGTAGGACAGGGGACGGGGAAGCTTTCTTT. As protein: CASSRTGDGEAFF.

This clonotype was recorded at least ten times. The chain is built from TRBV7-9 and TRBJ1-1; 8 bases are shared with TRBD1. The V segment lost 8 bases and the J segment 4 bases; nucleotides outside the gene matches: 6. The CDR3 is 13 amino acids. Germline assignment: CDR1 SEHNR and CDR2 FQNEAQ (reference sequence). The CDR3: CASVRTGRTEAFF. The DNA for the CDR3 is TGTGCCAGCGTTCGGACAGGGCGCACTGAAGCTTTCTTT. Combining the CDR3 with reference TRBV7-9 and TRBJ1-1 gives the whole variable domain DTGVSQNPRHKITKRGQNVTFRCDPISEHNRLYWYRQTLGQGPEFLTYFQNEAQLEKSRLLSDRFSAERPKGSFSTLEIQRTEQGDSAMYLCASVRTGRTEAFFGQGTRLTVV.

This clonotype was counted between two and nine times. The rearrangement links TRBV7-9 to TRBJ2-1; D might be TRBD2 (5 bases). The CDR3 has 16 amino acids. CDR1 is SEHNR and CDR2 is FQNEAQ in the germline V gene (reference sequence). V was pared by 5 bases and J by 5 bases, with 19 bases between. The CDR3 spells CASSKPGFLLHNEQFF. The CDR3 region has the DNA TGTGCCAGCAGCAAACCGGGATTCCTTTTGCACAATGAGCAGTTCTTC. Full variable domain (missing parts from reference TRBV7-9 and TRBJ2-1): DTGVSQNPRHKITKRGQNVTFRCDPISEHNRLYWYRQTLGQGPEFLTYFQNEAQLEKSRLLSDRFSAERPKGSFSTLEIQRTEQGDSAMYLCASSKPGFLLHNEQFFGPGTRLTVL.

At least ten counts were recorded for this clonotype. The chain joins TRBV7-7 to TRBJ2-2; D may be TRBD1 (6 bases). The V end lost 5 bases, the J end lost 6 bases, and 10 bases lay between the germline ends. Germline V CDR1 and CDR2: SSHAT, FNYEAQ (reference sequence). The CDR3 has 13 amino acids. This chain's CDR3 is CASSGQKAGELFF. The CDR3 DNA is TGTGCCAGCAGCGGACAGAAGGCCGGGGAGCTGTTTTTT.

This clonotype was observed at least ten times. This chain joins TRBV10-3 and TRBJ1-1; 11 bases align to TRBD1. This CDR3 is 16 amino acids long. Trimming cost V 10 bases and J 0 bases; bases outside gene matches: 10. The germline CDR1 and CDR2 sequences are ENHRY and SYGVKD. The CDR3 DNA follows: TGTGCCACCCTCCGGGACAGGGGGATGATGAACACTGAAGCTTTCTTT. Residues: CATLRDRGMMNTEAFF.

This clonotype came up many times. The chain couples TRBV7-9 to TRBJ2-7; 9 nucleotides agree with TRBD2. Germline V gives CDR1 SEHNR, CDR2 FQNEAQ (reference sequence). This CDR3 is 17 amino acids long. Trimming took 2 bases from V and 5 from J; bases not matched to a gene: 13. The CDR3 DNA sequence: TGTGCCAGCAGCTTATATACTGTAGCGGGAGTAACCCACGAGCAGTACTTC. This gives the protein CASSLYTVAGVTHEQYF.

This chain uses TRBV28 with TRBJ1-5; no definite D call. The CDR3 sequence is 14 residues long. From germline, CDR1 is MDHEN and CDR2 SYDVKM. The V and J ends lost 4 bases and 4 bases respectively, with 11 bases between them. This chain's CDR3 is CASSYTDSNQPQHF. CDR3 DNA: TGTGCCAGCAGTTATACAGACTCAAATCAGCCCCAGCATTTT.

Many counts were recorded for this clonotype. The chain recombines TRBV7-3 with TRBJ2-1; TRBD2 matches at 8 bases. V lost 4 bases, J lost 5 bases, and 7 bases stayed unmatched. This CDR3 has 15 residues. Germline V CDR1 and CDR2: SGHTA, FQGTGA. The CDR3 is CASSSPGLGHNEQFF. CDR3 coding DNA: TGTGCCAGCAGCTCCCCGGGACTAGGGCACAATGAGCAGTTCTTC. The full variable domain, with the rest looked up from reference TRBV7-3 and TRBJ2-1, is GAGVSQTPSNKVTEKGKYVELRCDPISGHTALYWYRQSLGQGPEFLIYFQGTGAADDSGLPNDRFFAVRPEGSVSTLKIQRTERGDSAVYLCASSSPGLGHNEQFFGPGTRLTVL.

The rearrangement uses TRBV5-1 and TRBJ1-4; D possibly corresponds to TRBD1 (5 bases). Trimming pared 0 bases from V and 4 bases from J, leaving 10 bases between. The CDR3 covers 15 residues. Germline CDR1 reads SGHRS; CDR2 reads YFSETQ. This chain's CDR3 is CASSLAGRLNEKLFF. Written as DNA, the CDR3 is TGCGCCAGCAGCTTGGCGGGACGGCTTAATGAAAAACTGTTTTTT.